These T cell receptor beta chains were read from a single sample in a study of blood T cell repertoires in COVID-19. The protocol was immunoSEQ multiplex PCR, while the TCRdb copy is restricted to in-frame clones and leaves out a portion. This table holds some 42,000 clones, 87% found once. The sample was peripheral blood. The receptors derive from a human donor in a cohort sampled during active COVID-19. Both conserved end residues are part of each CDR3. The order of the fields is V gene, D gene, J gene, clone size, CDR3 protein, CDR3 DNA. The D gene is left open where the match is weak. Clone size is stated in some rows and not others, as once, few, many or a class when expanded.

v_gene: TRBV28; d_gene: NA; j_gene: TRBJ1-5; abundance: NA; CDR3aa: CASSLFVGPGRYQPQHF; CDR3nt: TGTGCCAGCAGTTTGTTTGTCGGCCCAGGGCGATATCAGCCCCAGCATTTT
v_gene: TRBV19; d_gene: TRBD1; j_gene: TRBJ2-4; abundance: NA; CDR3aa: CASSMGQGAKNIQYF; CDR3nt: TGTGCCAGTAGTATGGGACAGGGGGCCAAAAACATTCAGTACTTC
v_gene: TRBV7-8; d_gene: TRBD1; j_gene: TRBJ2-1; abundance: NA; CDR3aa: CASSSRDRGRFYEQFF; CDR3nt: TGTGCCAGCAGCTCCCGGGACAGGGGGCGATTTTATGAGCAGTTCTTC
v_gene: TRBV5-6; d_gene: NA; j_gene: TRBJ1-1; abundance: NA; CDR3aa: CASSLVGVGTEAFF; CDR3nt: TGTGCCAGCAGCTTGGTAGGGGTAGGCACTGAAGCTTTCTTT
v_gene: TRBV5-1; d_gene: NA; j_gene: TRBJ2-1; abundance: NA; CDR3aa: CASSLAGDEQFF; CDR3nt: TGCGCCAGCAGCTTGGCGGGGGATGAGCAGTTCTTC
v_gene: TRBV15; d_gene: TRBD1; j_gene: TRBJ1-2; abundance: few; CDR3aa: CATSRDQETGFHYGYTF; CDR3nt: TGTGCCACCAGCAGAGATCAGGAGACAGGGTTCCACTATGGCTACACCTTC
v_gene: TRBV13; d_gene: TRBD1; j_gene: TRBJ2-7; abundance: NA; CDR3aa: CASSQGTGGYEQYF; CDR3nt: TGTGCCAGCAGCCAAGGGACAGGGGGCTACGAGCAGTACTTC
v_gene: TRBV29-1; d_gene: TRBD2; j_gene: TRBJ2-5; abundance: NA; CDR3aa: CSVVLASGGAQETQYF; CDR3nt: TGCAGCGTTGTTTTGGCTAGCGGGGGGGCCCAAGAGACCCAGTACTTC
v_gene: TRBV7-2; d_gene: TRBD1; j_gene: TRBJ2-7; abundance: NA; CDR3aa: CASSLQGAGEQYF; CDR3nt: TGTGCCAGCAGCTTACAGGGGGCGGGCGAGCAGTACTTC
v_gene: TRBV7-8; d_gene: TRBD1; j_gene: TRBJ1-1; abundance: NA; CDR3aa: CASSLKTGGAFF; CDR3nt: TGTGCCAGCAGCCTCAAGACAGGGGGAGCTTTCTTT
v_gene: TRBV9; d_gene: NA; j_gene: TRBJ1-1; abundance: NA; CDR3aa: CASSEGGLNTEAFF; CDR3nt: TGTGCCAGCAGCGAAGGGGGATTGAACACTGAAGCTTTCTTT
v_gene: TRBV2; d_gene: NA; j_gene: TRBJ2-2; abundance: NA; CDR3aa: CASSRTASNTGELFF; CDR3nt: TGTGCCAGTTCCCGGACAGCATCGAACACCGGGGAGCTGTTTTTT
v_gene: TRBV4-2; d_gene: NA; j_gene: TRBJ2-5; abundance: few; CDR3aa: CASSQGQGGETQYF; CDR3nt: TGTGCCAGCAGCCAAGGACAGGGAGGAGAGACCCAGTACTTC
v_gene: TRBV2; d_gene: NA; j_gene: TRBJ2-1; abundance: NA; CDR3aa: CASESYNEQFF; CDR3nt: TGTGCCAGCGAGTCCTACAATGAGCAGTTCTTC
v_gene: TRBV28; d_gene: NA; j_gene: TRBJ2-3; abundance: once; CDR3aa: CASTEGGDRDTQYF; CDR3nt: TGTGCCAGCACCGAAGGGGGAGATCGAGATACGCAGTATTTT
v_gene: TRBV5-1; d_gene: TRBD1; j_gene: TRBJ1-3; abundance: NA; CDR3aa: CASSSQGLGGGNTIYF; CDR3nt: TGCGCCAGCAGTAGCCAGGGGCTAGGGGGCGGAAACACCATATATTTT
v_gene: TRBV18; d_gene: NA; j_gene: TRBJ1-5; abundance: NA; CDR3aa: CASSPVVQSKNQPQHF; CDR3nt: TGTGCCAGCTCACCAGTAGTACAGTCGAAGAATCAGCCCCAGCATTTT
v_gene: TRBV5-5; d_gene: NA; j_gene: TRBJ2-1; abundance: NA; CDR3aa: CASSLAGDSYNEQFF; CDR3nt: TGTGCCAGCAGCTTGGCGGGAGATTCCTACAATGAGCAGTTCTTC
v_gene: TRBV27; d_gene: NA; j_gene: TRBJ2-1; abundance: NA; CDR3aa: CASSLSKGRWGSNYNEQFF; CDR3nt: TGTGCCAGCAGTTTATCGAAGGGTCGTTGGGGCAGTAACTACAATGAGCAGTTCTTC
v_gene: TRBV2; d_gene: TRBD1; j_gene: TRBJ1-1; abundance: NA; CDR3aa: CAVQGAEAFF; CDR3nt: TGTGCAGTTCAGGGGGCTGAAGCTTTCTTT
v_gene: TRBV3-1/TRBV3-2; d_gene: NA; j_gene: TRBJ2-1; abundance: NA; CDR3aa: CASSQEELGLKFF; CDR3nt: TGTGCCAGCAGCCAAGAGGAACTAGGCTTAAAGTTCTTC
v_gene: TRBV28; d_gene: NA; j_gene: TRBJ2-3; abundance: NA; CDR3aa: CASSPLLRSTDTQYF; CDR3nt: TGTGCCAGCAGTCCACTTTTAAGAAGCACAGATACGCAGTATTTT
v_gene: TRBV9; d_gene: TRBD2; j_gene: TRBJ2-5; abundance: NA; CDR3aa: CASSVGEGQTQYF; CDR3nt: TGTGCCAGCAGCGTGGGGGAGGGGCAGACCCAGTACTTC
v_gene: TRBV28; d_gene: NA; j_gene: TRBJ2-5; abundance: NA; CDR3aa: CASSFGMTDQETQYF; CDR3nt: TGTGCCAGCAGTTTTGGGATGACAGATCAAGAGACCCAGTACTTC
v_gene: TRBV5-5; d_gene: NA; j_gene: TRBJ2-1; abundance: NA; CDR3aa: CASRPMTGEQFF; CDR3nt: TGTGCCAGCAGACCTATGACGGGTGAGCAGTTCTTC
v_gene: TRBV13; d_gene: NA; j_gene: TRBJ2-1; abundance: NA; CDR3aa: CASSLGGAGVKNNEQFF; CDR3nt: TGTGCCAGCAGCTTAGGCGGGGCAGGGGTTAAAAACAATGAGCAGTTCTTC
v_gene: TRBV19; d_gene: NA; j_gene: TRBJ1-4; abundance: NA; CDR3aa: CASSTLTGLENEKLFF; CDR3nt: TGTGCCAGTAGTACCCTGACAGGCCTAGAAAATGAAAAACTGTTTTTT
v_gene: TRBV30; d_gene: NA; j_gene: TRBJ1-1; abundance: NA; CDR3aa: CAWSSDSMNTEAFF; CDR3nt: TGTGCCTGGAGTTCGGACAGTATGAACACTGAAGCTTTCTTT
v_gene: TRBV18; d_gene: NA; j_gene: TRBJ1-2; abundance: NA; CDR3aa: CASSPRLVRLGEGYTF; CDR3nt: TGTGCCAGCTCACCCAGGCTGGTTCGGTTAGGCGAGGGCTACACCTTC
v_gene: TRBV3-1/TRBV3-2; d_gene: NA; j_gene: TRBJ2-7; abundance: NA; CDR3aa: CASSQGREDCEQYF; CDR3nt: TGTGCCAGCAGCCAAGGTCGGGAAGACTGCGAGCAGTACTTC
v_gene: TRBV5-4; d_gene: NA; j_gene: TRBJ2-1; abundance: NA; CDR3aa: CASSLEGRGGDEQFF; CDR3nt: TGTGCCAGCAGCTTGGAGGGTCGAGGAGGGGATGAGCAGTTCTTC
v_gene: TRBV29-1; d_gene: TRBD1; j_gene: TRBJ2-5; abundance: NA; CDR3aa: CSTTTGGGETQYF; CDR3nt: TGCAGCACGACGACAGGGGGAGGCGAGACCCAGTACTTC
v_gene: TRBV7-2; d_gene: TRBD2; j_gene: TRBJ2-7; abundance: NA; CDR3aa: CASSWTSGPYEQYF; CDR3nt: TGTGCCAGCAGCTGGACTAGCGGCCCCTACGAGCAGTACTTC
v_gene: TRBV27; d_gene: TRBD2; j_gene: TRBJ2-1; abundance: NA; CDR3aa: CASKLAGSNEQFF; CDR3nt: TGTGCCAGCAAACTAGCGGGGTCCAATGAGCAGTTCTTC
v_gene: TRBV30; d_gene: NA; j_gene: TRBJ2-7; abundance: NA; CDR3aa: CATGGGSYEQYF; CDR3nt: TGTGCCACAGGGGGGGGAAGCTACGAGCAGTACTTC
v_gene: TRBV6-2/TRBV6-3; d_gene: TRBD2; j_gene: TRBJ2-1; abundance: NA; CDR3aa: CASSPLAGGSSYNEQFF; CDR3nt: TGTGCCAGCAGTCCGCTAGCGGGAGGGAGTAGCTACAATGAGCAGTTCTTC
v_gene: TRBV7-2; d_gene: NA; j_gene: TRBJ2-7; abundance: NA; CDR3aa: CASSLARHPAYEQYF; CDR3nt: TGTGCCAGCAGCTTAGCTAGACATCCTGCCTACGAGCAGTACTTC
v_gene: TRBV2; d_gene: TRBD1; j_gene: TRBJ1-1; abundance: NA; CDR3aa: CASSDSGQDRKAFF; CDR3nt: TGTGCCAGCAGTGATTCGGGACAGGATAGAAAAGCTTTCTTT
v_gene: TRBV19; d_gene: NA; j_gene: TRBJ2-3; abundance: NA; CDR3aa: CASSTNWAAGTDTQYF; CDR3nt: TGTGCCAGTAGTACCAACTGGGCAGCTGGCACAGATACGCAGTATTTT
v_gene: TRBV7-2; d_gene: NA; j_gene: TRBJ1-2; abundance: NA; CDR3aa: CASSLAGFDGYTF; CDR3nt: TGTGCCAGCAGCTTAGCCGGGTTTGATGGCTACACCTTC
v_gene: TRBV27; d_gene: NA; j_gene: TRBJ1-4; abundance: NA; CDR3aa: CASSLSARADRLEKLFF; CDR3nt: TGTGCCAGCAGTTTATCAGCCAGGGCTGATCGTTTGGAAAAACTGTTTTTT
v_gene: TRBV14; d_gene: NA; j_gene: TRBJ2-6; abundance: NA; CDR3aa: CASSSPQGSGANVLTF; CDR3nt: TGTGCCAGCAGCTCCCCCCAGGGCTCTGGGGCCAACGTCCTGACTTTC
v_gene: TRBV28; d_gene: TRBD2; j_gene: TRBJ2-7; abundance: once; CDR3aa: CASSSPRASGRAREQYF; CDR3nt: TGTGCCAGCAGTTCCCCGCGGGCTAGCGGGAGGGCCAGGGAGCAGTACTTC